This T cell receptor (beta chain) stems from a study of T cell changes during pregnancy in multiple sclerosis. Here immunoSEQ multiplex PCR was the method, and the copy in TCRdb shows in-frame clones only, minus some. The repertoire holds approximately 50,000 clones, with about 90% as singletons. The CDR3 extends over 11 amino acids. V shed 7 bases, J shed 8 bases, and the junction held 4 bases outside the gene matches. Germline values: CDR1 MNHNY, CDR2 SVGAGI (reference sequence). The clonotype comes from a female donor with multiple sclerosis, enrolled in a pregnancy study. Sequenced material: CD8+ T cells from peripheral blood mononuclear cells, taken after pregnancy. The genes are TRBV6-6 and TRBJ1-1; TRBD1 aligns across 7 bases. The CDR3 DNA is TGTGCCAGCAACACAGGGGTGGAAGCTTTCTTT. It encodes CASNTGVEAFF.